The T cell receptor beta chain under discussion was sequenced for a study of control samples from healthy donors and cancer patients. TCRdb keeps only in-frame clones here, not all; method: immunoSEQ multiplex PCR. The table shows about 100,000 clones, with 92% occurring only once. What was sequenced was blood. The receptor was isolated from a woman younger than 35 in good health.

CDR3 sequence (DNA): TGTGCCTCAGCACAGGGGGCAGAAAAACTGTTTTTT. It specifies CASAQGAEKLFF. The chain recombines TRBV10-3 with TRBJ1-4; 9 positions agree with TRBD1. After removal of 11 bases from V and 8 bases from J, the junction contained 6 bases not matched to a gene. Per germline, CDR1 ENHRY and CDR2 SYGVKD. The CDR3 extends over 12 amino acids.